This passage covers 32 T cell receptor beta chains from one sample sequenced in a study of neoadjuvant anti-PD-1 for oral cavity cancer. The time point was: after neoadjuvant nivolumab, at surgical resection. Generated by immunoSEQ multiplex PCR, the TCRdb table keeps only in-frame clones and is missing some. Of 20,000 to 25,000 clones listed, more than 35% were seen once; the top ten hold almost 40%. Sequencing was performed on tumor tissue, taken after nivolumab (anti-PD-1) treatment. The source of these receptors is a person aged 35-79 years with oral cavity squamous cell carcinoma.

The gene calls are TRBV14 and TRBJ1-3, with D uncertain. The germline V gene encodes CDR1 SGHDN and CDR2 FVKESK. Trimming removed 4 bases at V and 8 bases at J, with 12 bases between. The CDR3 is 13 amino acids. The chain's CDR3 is CASSLGIWDTIYF. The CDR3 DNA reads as TGTGCCAGCAGCCTGGGTATATGGGACACCATATATTTT.

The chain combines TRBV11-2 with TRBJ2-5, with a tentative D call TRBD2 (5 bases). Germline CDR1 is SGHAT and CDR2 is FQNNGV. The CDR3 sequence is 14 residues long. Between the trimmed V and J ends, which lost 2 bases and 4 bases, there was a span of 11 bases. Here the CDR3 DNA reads TGTGCCAGCAGCTTACCCTCGGACTCAGAGACCCAGTACTTC. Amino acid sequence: CASSLPSDSETQYF.

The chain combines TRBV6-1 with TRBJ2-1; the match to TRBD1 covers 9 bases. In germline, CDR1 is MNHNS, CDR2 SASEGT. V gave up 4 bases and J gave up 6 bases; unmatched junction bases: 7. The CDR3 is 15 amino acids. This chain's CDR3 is CASSGADRGGNEQFF. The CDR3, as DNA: TGTGCCAGCAGTGGTGCGGACAGGGGTGGCAATGAGCAGTTCTTC.

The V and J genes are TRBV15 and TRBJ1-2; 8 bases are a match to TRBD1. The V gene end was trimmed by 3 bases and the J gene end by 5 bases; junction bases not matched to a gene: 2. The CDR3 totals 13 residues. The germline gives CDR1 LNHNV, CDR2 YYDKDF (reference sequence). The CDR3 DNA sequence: TGTGCCACCAGCAGGGACAGGGAATATGGCTACACCTTC. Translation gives CATSRDREYGYTF.

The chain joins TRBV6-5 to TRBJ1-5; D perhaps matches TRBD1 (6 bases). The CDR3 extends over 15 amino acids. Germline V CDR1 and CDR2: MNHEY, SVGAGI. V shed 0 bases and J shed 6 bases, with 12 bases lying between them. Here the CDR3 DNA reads TGTGCCAGCAGTTACTCAGGCGGGGGCGGTCAGCCCCAGCATTTT. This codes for CASSYSGGGGQPQHF.

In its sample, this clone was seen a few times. In nucleotides, the CDR3 is TGTGCCAGCAGCCCCCGCGGGGCGAGGGAGACCCAGTACTTC. It encodes CASSPRGARETQYF. The J gene is TRBJ2-5, the V gene TRBV11-2, with D maybe TRBD2 (6 bases). Germline CDR1 and CDR2: SGHAT and FQNNGV. This CDR3 region has 14 residues. V lost 5 bases and J 5 bases, leaving 15 bases between the germline ends.

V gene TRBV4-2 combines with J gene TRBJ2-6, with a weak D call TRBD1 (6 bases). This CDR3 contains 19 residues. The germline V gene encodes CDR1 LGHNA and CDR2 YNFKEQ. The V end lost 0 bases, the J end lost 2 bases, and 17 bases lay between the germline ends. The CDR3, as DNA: TGTGCCAGCAGCCAAGATCTAAGCCGACAGGTCCCTGGGGCCAACGTCCTGACTTTC. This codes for CASSQDLSRQVPGANVLTF.

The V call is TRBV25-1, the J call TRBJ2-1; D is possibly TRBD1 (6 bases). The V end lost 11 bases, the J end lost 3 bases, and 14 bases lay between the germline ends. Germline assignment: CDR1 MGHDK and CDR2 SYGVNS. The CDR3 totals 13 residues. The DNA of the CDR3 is TGTGCCTCAGGTAGCAGGGGCTACAATGAGCAGTTCTTC. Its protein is CASGSRGYNEQFF.

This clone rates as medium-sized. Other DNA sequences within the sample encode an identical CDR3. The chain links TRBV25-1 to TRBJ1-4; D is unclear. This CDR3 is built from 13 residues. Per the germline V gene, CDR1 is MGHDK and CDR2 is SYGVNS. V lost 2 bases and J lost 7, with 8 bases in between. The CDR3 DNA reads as TGTGCCAGCAGTGAACGGGGAGCTGAAAAACTGTTTTTT. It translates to CASSERGAEKLFF.

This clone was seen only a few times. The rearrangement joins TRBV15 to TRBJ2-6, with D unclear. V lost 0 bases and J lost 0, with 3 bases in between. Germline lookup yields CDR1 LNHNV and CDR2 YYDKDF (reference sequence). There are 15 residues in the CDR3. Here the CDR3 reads CATSRDNSGANVLTF. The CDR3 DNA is TGTGCCACCAGCAGAGATAACTCTGGGGCCAACGTCCTGACTTTC.

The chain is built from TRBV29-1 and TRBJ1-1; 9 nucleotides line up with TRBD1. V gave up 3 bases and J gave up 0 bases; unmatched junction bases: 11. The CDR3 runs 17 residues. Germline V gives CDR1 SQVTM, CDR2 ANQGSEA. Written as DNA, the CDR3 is TGCAGCGTTGACGCTGCCGGGACAGGGCTTATGAACACTGAAGCTTTCTTT. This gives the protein CSVDAAGTGLMNTEAFF.

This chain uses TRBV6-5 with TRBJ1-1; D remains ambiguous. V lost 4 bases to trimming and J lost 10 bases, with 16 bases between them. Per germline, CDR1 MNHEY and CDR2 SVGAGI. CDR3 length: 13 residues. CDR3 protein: CASSSLSGEGAFF. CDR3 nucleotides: TGTGCCAGCAGTTCTCTCTCCGGGGAGGGAGCTTTCTTT.

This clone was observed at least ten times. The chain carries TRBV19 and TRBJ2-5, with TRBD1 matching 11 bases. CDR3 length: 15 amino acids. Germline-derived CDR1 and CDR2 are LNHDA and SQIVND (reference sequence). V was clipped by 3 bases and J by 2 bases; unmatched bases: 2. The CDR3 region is CASSIGTGGQETQYF. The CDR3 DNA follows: TGTGCCAGTAGTATTGGGACAGGGGGTCAAGAGACCCAGTACTTC.

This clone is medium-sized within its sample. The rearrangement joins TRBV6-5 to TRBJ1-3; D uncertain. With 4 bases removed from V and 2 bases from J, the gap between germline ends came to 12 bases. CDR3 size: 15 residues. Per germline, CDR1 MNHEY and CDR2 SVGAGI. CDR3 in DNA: TGTGCCAGCAGTTTCCAGCCTGGCCCTGGAAACACCATATATTTT. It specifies CASSFQPGPGNTIYF.

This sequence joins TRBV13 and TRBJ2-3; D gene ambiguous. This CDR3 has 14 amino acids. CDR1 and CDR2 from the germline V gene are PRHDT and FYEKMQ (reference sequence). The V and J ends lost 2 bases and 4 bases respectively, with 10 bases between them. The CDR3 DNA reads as TGTGCCAGCAGCTTACGCGGTCTTGCAGATACGCAGTATTTT. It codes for CASSLRGLADTQYF.

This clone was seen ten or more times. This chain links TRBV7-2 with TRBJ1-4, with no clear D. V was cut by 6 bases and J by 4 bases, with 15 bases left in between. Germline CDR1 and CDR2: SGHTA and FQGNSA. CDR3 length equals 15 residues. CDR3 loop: CASSLGLANNEKLFF. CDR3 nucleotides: TGTGCCAGCAGTCTAGGGCTTGCTAATAATGAAAAACTGTTTTTT. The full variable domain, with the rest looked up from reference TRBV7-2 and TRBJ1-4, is GAGVSQSPSNKVTEKGKDVELRCDPISGHTALYWYRQSLGQGLEFLIYFQGNSAPDKSGLPSDRFSAERTGGSVSTLTIQRTQQEDSAVYLCASSLGLANNEKLFFGSGTQLSVL.

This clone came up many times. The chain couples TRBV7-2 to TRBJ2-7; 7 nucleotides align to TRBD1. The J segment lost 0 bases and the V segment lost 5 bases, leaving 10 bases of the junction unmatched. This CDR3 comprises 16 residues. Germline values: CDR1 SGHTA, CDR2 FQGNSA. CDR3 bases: TGTGCCAGCAGCCCCCGTGGGGGACAGAGCTCCTACGAGCAGTACTTC. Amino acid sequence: CASSPRGGQSSYEQYF.

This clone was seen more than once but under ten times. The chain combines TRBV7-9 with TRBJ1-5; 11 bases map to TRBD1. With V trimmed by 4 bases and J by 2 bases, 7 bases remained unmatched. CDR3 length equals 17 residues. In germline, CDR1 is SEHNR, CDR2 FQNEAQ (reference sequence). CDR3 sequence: CASSSAGQGAGNQPQHF. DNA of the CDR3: TGTGCCAGCAGCTCAGCTGGACAGGGGGCCGGCAATCAGCCCCAGCATTTT.

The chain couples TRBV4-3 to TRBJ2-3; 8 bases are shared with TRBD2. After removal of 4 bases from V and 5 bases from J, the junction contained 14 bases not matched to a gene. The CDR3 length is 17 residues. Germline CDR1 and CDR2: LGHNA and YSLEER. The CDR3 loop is CASSPIPRGGGRDTQYF. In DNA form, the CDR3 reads TGCGCCAGCAGCCCCATCCCCCGGGGGGGTGGAAGAGATACGCAGTATTTT.

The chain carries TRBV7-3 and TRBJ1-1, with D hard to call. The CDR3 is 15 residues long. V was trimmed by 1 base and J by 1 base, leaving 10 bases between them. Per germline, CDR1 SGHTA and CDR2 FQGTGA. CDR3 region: CASSLMRGQNTEAFF. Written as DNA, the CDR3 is TGTGCCAGCAGCTTAATGAGAGGTCAGAACACTGAAGCTTTCTTT.

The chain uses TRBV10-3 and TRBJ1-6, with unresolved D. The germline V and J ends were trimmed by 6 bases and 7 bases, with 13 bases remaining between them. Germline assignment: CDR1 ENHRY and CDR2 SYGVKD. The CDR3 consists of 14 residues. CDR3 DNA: TGTGCCATCAGACAGACTGGCGGCAATTCACCCCTCCACTTT. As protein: CAIRQTGGNSPLHF.

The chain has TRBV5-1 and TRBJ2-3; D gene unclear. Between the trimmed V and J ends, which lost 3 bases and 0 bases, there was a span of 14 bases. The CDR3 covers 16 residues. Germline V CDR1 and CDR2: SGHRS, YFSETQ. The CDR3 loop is CASSSSAATSTDTQYF. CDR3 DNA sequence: TGCGCCAGCAGCTCCTCTGCCGCTACTAGCACAGATACGCAGTATTTT.

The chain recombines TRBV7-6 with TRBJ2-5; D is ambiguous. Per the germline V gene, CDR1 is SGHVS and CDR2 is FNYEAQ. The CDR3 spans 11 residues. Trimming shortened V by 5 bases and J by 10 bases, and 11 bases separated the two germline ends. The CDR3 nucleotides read TGTGCCAGCAGCCCTCACTATGGCCAGTACTTC. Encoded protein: CASSPHYGQYF.

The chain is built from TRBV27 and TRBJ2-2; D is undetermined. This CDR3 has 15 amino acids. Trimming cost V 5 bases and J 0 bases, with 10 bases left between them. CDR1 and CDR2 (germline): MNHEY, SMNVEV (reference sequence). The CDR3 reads CASSTQPANTGELFF. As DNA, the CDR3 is TGTGCCAGCAGTACACAGCCCGCGAACACCGGGGAGCTGTTTTTT.

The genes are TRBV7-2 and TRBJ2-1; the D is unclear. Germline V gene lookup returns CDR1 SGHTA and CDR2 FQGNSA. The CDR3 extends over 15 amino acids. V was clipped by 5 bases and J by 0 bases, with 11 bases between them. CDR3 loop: CASSQTTNSYNEQFF. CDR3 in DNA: TGTGCCAGCAGCCAGACAACGAACTCCTACAATGAGCAGTTCTTC.

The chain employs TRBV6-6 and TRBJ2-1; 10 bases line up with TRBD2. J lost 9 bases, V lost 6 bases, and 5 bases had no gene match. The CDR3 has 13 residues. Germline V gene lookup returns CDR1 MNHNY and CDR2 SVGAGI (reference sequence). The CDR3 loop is CASRRLAGAEQFF. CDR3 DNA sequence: TGTGCCAGCAGAAGGCTAGCGGGGGCTGAGCAGTTCTTC.

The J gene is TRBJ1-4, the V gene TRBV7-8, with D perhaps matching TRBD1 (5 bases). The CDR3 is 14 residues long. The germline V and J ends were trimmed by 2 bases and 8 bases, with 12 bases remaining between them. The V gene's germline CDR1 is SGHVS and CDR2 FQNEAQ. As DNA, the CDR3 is TGTGCCAGCAGCTTACAAGGGGCTGGAGAAAAACTGTTTTTT. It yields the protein CASSLQGAGEKLFF.

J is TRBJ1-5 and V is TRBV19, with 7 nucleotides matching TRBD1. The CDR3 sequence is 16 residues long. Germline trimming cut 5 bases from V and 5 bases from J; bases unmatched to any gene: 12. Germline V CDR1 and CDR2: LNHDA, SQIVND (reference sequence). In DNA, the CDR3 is TGTGCCAGTAGTCCCTTAAACAGGGGAGAACATCAGCCCCAGCATTTT. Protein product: CASSPLNRGEHQPQHF.

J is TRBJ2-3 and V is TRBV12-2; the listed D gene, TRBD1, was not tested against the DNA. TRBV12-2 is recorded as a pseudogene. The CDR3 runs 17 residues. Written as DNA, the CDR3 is TGTGCAAGTCGCTTCCAGGGCGCCGGGACAGGCACAGATACGCAGTATTTT. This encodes CASRFQGAGTGTDTQYF.

The CDR3 nucleotides read TGTGCCAGCAGTTACGGACAGGGTAATGGCTACACCTTC. As protein: CASSYGQGNGYTF. This chain uses TRBV6-5 with TRBJ1-2; 8 bases align to TRBD1. The J segment lost 6 bases and the V segment lost 2 bases, leaving 2 bases of the junction unmatched. Germline V gene lookup returns CDR1 MNHEY and CDR2 SVGAGI. This CDR3 comprises 13 residues.

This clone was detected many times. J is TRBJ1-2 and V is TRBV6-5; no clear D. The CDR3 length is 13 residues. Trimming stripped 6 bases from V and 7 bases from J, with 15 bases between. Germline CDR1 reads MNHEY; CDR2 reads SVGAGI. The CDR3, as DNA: TGTGCCAGCAGACGCGCGACTGGGAGTGGCTACACCTTC. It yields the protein CASRRATGSGYTF.

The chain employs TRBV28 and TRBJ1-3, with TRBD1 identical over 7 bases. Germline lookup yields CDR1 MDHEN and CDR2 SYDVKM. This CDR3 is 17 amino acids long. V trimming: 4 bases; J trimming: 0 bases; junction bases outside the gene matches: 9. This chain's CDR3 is CASSSPGQVFSGNTIYF. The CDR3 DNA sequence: TGTGCCAGCAGTTCTCCCGGACAGGTTTTCTCTGGAAACACCATATATTTT. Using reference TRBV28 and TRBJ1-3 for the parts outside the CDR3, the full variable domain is DVKVTQSSRYLVKRTGEKVFLECVQDMDHENMFWYRQDPGLGLRLIYFSYDVKMKEKGDIPEGYSVSREKKERFSLILESASTNQTSMYLCASSSPGQVFSGNTIYFGEGSWLTVV.